These 25 T cell receptor beta chains were sequenced from one sample in a study of CD4 and CD8 cells across lung adenocarcinoma regions. TCRdb called the PCR reads again in MiXCR, with one record for every CDR3 protein. The sample holds about 25,000 distinct CDR3 sequences, approximately 50% seen once. Sequencing used CD8+ T cells from the center of a lung tumor. The receptors originated from a male donor with lung adenocarcinoma. The CD4 and CD8 labels of this study may be unreliable.

The table lists this clonotype with a few counts. This sequence joins TRBV6-1 and TRBJ1-2, with no clear D. The CDR3 consists of 15 residues. Per germline, CDR1 MNHNS and CDR2 SASEGT. Trimming took off 6 bases at V and 4 bases at J, with 18 bases between the two ends. The CDR3 loop reads CASSPRETNLYGYTF. DNA for the CDR3: TGTGCCAGCAGCCCTCGCGAGACAAACCTCTATGGCTACACCTTC.

For this clonotype: The junction differs from germline at one of its ends, possibly a read error. This sequence joins TRBV6-4 and TRBJ2-3; D may be TRBD2 (5 bases). Germline loops: CDR1 MRHNA, CDR2 SNTAGT. The CDR3 consists of 16 residues. As DNA, the CDR3 is TGTGCCAGCAGGGACTCTGAGAGCCGGAGCTCAAATACGCAGTATTTC. It encodes CASRDSESRSSNTQYF.

The chain joins TRBV6-1 to TRBJ2-1; 8 nucleotides line up with TRBD2. The last part of the DNA fits TRBJ2-5 better; the J call may be wrong. Germline-derived CDR1 and CDR2 are MNHNS and SASEGT. The CDR3 has 12 residues. The CDR3 is CASSGPGGAQYF. CDR3 coding DNA: TGTGCCAGCAGTGGGCCCGGGGGGGCCCAGTACTTC.

Remarks on this clonotype: One end of the junction fails to match germline, which may point to a read error. This chain uses TRBV6-5 with TRBJ2-2; possible D gene TRBD1, 5 bases. The germline CDR1 and CDR2 sequences are MNHEY and SVGAGI. CDR3 length equals 12 residues. CDR3 sequence (DNA): TGTGCCAGCAGTTACAGGGGCGATACGCTGTATTTT. Translating it yields CASSYRGDTLYF.

Note on this clonotype: The junction departs from the called germline gene at one end, perhaps through a read error. The chain joins TRBV10-2 to TRBJ2-4, with a weak D call TRBD1 (8 bases). This CDR3 has 14 amino acids. Germline V gene data show CDR1 as WSHSY and CDR2 as SAAADI. DNA for the CDR3: TGCGGCAGCAGGGGGCGGGGGCGCAAAAACACGCAGTACTTC. Translating it yields CGSRGRGRKNTQYF.

This clonotype was found a few times. Its ends do not fully match the called genes, so a read error is possible. The chain couples TRBV10-2 to TRBJ2-3; TRBD2 might be the D (6 bases). CDR1 WSHSY and CDR2 SAAADI come from the germline V gene. This CDR3 spans 14 amino acids. The chain's CDR3 is CAGSGGGGPDTQYF. CDR3 sequence (DNA): TGTGCCGGGAGCGGAGGCGGAGGGCCAGATACGCAGTATTTT.

As to this clonotype: A junction boundary mismatches the germline segment, possibly from a read error. The CDR3 reads CAGGGGRDTETQYF. The CDR3 DNA follows: TGCGCGGGGGGCGGGGGCCGTGACACAGAGACGCAGTATTTT. J is TRBJ2-3 and V is TRBV10-1; maybe TRBD2 (7 bases). Germline CDR1 is WNHNN and CDR2 is SYGVQD (reference sequence). This CDR3 contains 14 residues.

This clonotype appeared many times. V and J are TRBV6-1 and TRBJ1-4, with D maybe TRBD1 (5 bases). Trimming removed 5 bases from V and 4 bases from J, with 14 bases in between. CDR3 size: 15 residues. The germline V gene has CDR1 MNHNS and CDR2 SASEGT. Here the CDR3 reads CASSPWGGSNEKLFF. The CDR3 region has the DNA TGTGCCAGCAGTCCCTGGGGGGGGAGTAATGAAAAACTGTTTTTT.

The chain uses TRBV7-2 and TRBJ1-2; D might be TRBD1 (5 bases). This CDR3 has 13 amino acids. Trimming left V 5 bases short and J 5 bases short, with 12 bases between. Germline-derived CDR1 and CDR2 are SGHTA and FQGNSA. The CDR3 sequence is CASSRGTAYGYTF. DNA for the CDR3: TGTGCCAGCAGCCGCGGGACGGCATATGGCTACACCTTC.

As for this clonotype: The junction differs from germline at one of its ends, possibly a read error. This rearrangement joins TRBV6-1 to TRBJ2-3; D may correspond to TRBD1 or TRBD2 (6 bases each). With the DNA end fitting TRBJ2-7 better, the J assignment may be wrong. Looked up from germline, CDR1 is MNHNS and CDR2 is SASEGT. The CDR3 is 16 residues long. In DNA form, the CDR3 reads TGTGCCAGCCGTGAATCGGGGCCGGGAGCCAGGGACACGCAGTACTTC. Its translation is CASRESGPGARDTQYF.

The chain's CDR3 is CASSLQGFAEAFF. For the CDR3, the DNA is TGTGCCAGCAGCTTACAGGGATTCGCTGAAGCTTTCTTT. The chain uses TRBV7-3 and TRBJ1-1; D might be TRBD1 (5 bases). V dropped 2 bases and J dropped 6 bases, with 10 bases sitting between them. Germline V gene sequence: CDR1 SGHTA, CDR2 FQGTGA. CDR3 size: 13 residues.

This clonotype was counted only a few times. This chain's CDR3 is CASSSGILNSRQYF. As DNA, the CDR3 is TGTGCCAGCAGTTCCGGGATCCTCAATAGTCGGCAGTACTTC. V usage is TRBV6-2 or TRBV6-3 and J usage is TRBJ2-5, with D perhaps TRBD2 (5 bases). The CDR3 is 14 residues long. Trimming left V 4 bases short and J 11 bases short, with 20 bases between. The germline gives CDR1 MNHEY, CDR2 SVGEGT.

This chain connects TRBV10-2 to TRBJ2-1; D may be TRBD2 (6 bases). V lost 8 bases and J 1 base, leaving 18 bases between the germline ends. The CDR3 spans 16 residues. Germline-derived CDR1 and CDR2 are WSHSY and SAAADI. The CDR3 loop is CASQPIGRRSYNEQFF. The CDR3 nucleotides read TGCGCCAGCCAGCCCATCGGGAGACGGTCCTACAATGAGCAGTTCTTC.

The chain recombines TRBV10-2 with TRBJ2-1; 13 positions agree with TRBD2. V gave up 7 bases and J gave up 8 bases; unmatched junction bases: 11. Germline lookup yields CDR1 WSHSY and CDR2 SAAADI. The length of the CDR3 is 16 residues. The DNA of the CDR3 is TGCGCCAGCATAGGACTAGCGGGAGTACTCAGCGATGAGCAGTTCTTC. This translates into CASIGLAGVLSDEQFF.

This clonotype appeared many times. This chain connects TRBV12-3 or TRBV12-4 to TRBJ2-1; 10 bases are a match to TRBD1. This CDR3 spans 15 amino acids. Trimming took 6 bases from V and 10 from J; bases not matched to a gene: 12. As DNA, the CDR3 is TGTGCCAGCAGAGTGACGGGACAGGGGCATGAGGAGCAGTTCTTC. The encoded protein is CASRVTGQGHEEQFF.

This clonotype was observed a few times. V is TRBV6-1 and J is TRBJ2-3; D gene ambiguous. CDR1 MNHNS and CDR2 SASEGT come from the germline V gene. CDR3 length: 13 residues. Trimming took off 6 bases at V and 2 bases at J, with 9 bases between the two ends. CDR3 in amino acids: CASRERLTDTQYF. The DNA for the CDR3 is TGTGCCAGCAGGGAAAGGCTCACAGATACGCAGTATTTT.

This clonotype was seen many times. This rearrangement joins TRBV7-2 to TRBJ1-5; D remains unclear. V was shortened by 4 bases and J by 3 bases, with 19 bases between the two germline ends. The CDR3 totals 17 residues. The germline CDR1 and CDR2 sequences are SGHTA and FQGNSA. DNA of the CDR3: TGTGCCAGCAGCTCATCAAAGGGTGGCTATTTCAATCAGCCCCAGCATTTT. Protein: CASSSSKGGYFNQPQHF.

This clonotype occurred many times. The V gene is TRBV6-1, the J gene TRBJ1-2; 7 nucleotides align to TRBD1. V lost 7 bases to trimming and J lost 1 base; unmatched junction nucleotides: 6. The germline gives CDR1 MNHNS, CDR2 SASEGT. The length of the CDR3 is 14 residues. The CDR3 is CASTRDSLNYGYTF. CDR3 nucleotides: TGTGCCAGCACCCGGGACAGCCTTAACTATGGCTACACCTTC.

This clonotype has just a few counts. This chain links TRBV3-1 with TRBJ2-1, with D possibly matching TRBD1 (6 bases). Germline CDR1 and CDR2: LGHDT and YNNKEL (reference sequence). V gave up 1 base and J gave up 10 bases, with 20 bases separating them. CDR3 length: 16 residues. Here the CDR3 reads CASSQGAGRDGGEQFF. CDR3 DNA sequence: TGTGCCAGCAGCCAAGGGGCTGGCAGGGATGGGGGCGAGCAGTTCTTC.

This clonotype was seen a single time. This may be a read error: a much more frequent sequence differs by one nucleotide. The gene calls are TRBV10-1 and TRBJ2-3, with 10 positions matching TRBD2. The last part of the DNA fits TRBJ2-7 better; the J call may be wrong. Germline CDR1 WNHNN, CDR2 SYGVQD (reference sequence). The CDR3 loop spans 15 amino acids. CDR3 sequence (DNA): TGCGCCAGCAGTGAACTAGCGGGACCCTACAATGAGCAGTACTTC. This translates into CASSELAGPYNEQYF.

The gene calls are TRBV4-1 and TRBJ1-6; D remains ambiguous. The CDR3 has 19 residues. V lost 1 base and J lost 0, with 16 bases in between. From germline, CDR1 is MGHRA and CDR2 YSYEKL. The CDR3, as DNA: TGCGCCAGCAGCCAAGGGGTGGCAGGAGTAAGCTCCTATAATTCACCCCTCCACTTT. Amino acid sequence: CASSQGVAGVSSYNSPLHF.

On this clonotype itself: Possible read error: a much larger clone is one base away. The chain couples TRBV6-5 to TRBJ2-1; the D call may be TRBD1 or TRBD2 (5 bases each). The last part of the DNA fits TRBJ2-7 better; the J call may be wrong. Germline V gene sequence: CDR1 MNHEY, CDR2 SVGAGI. This CDR3 contains 15 residues. CDR3 region: CASSLGRGSYNEQYF. CDR3 nucleotide sequence: TGTGCCAGCAGTTTGGGCCGGGGCTCCTACAATGAGCAGTACTTC.

This clonotype has at least ten counts. This chain uses TRBV6-1 with TRBJ2-1; D is undetermined. The end of the DNA is better explained by TRBJ2-7, so the J call may be wrong. This CDR3 comprises 13 residues. From germline, CDR1 is MNHNS and CDR2 SASEGT. The CDR3 nucleotides read TGTGCCAGCAGCGGACCGGCGACCTACGAGCAGTACTTC. Translated, it gives CASSGPATYEQYF.

Ten or more counts support this clonotype. The chain carries TRBV11-2 and TRBJ2-2, with 12 nucleotides matching TRBD2. V gave up 5 bases and J gave up 3 bases; unmatched junction bases: 4. CDR3 length: 16 residues. Germline lookup yields CDR1 SGHAT and CDR2 FQNNGV. CDR3 nucleotide sequence: TGTGCCAGCAGCACAGGACTAGCGGGGTACACCGGGGAGCTGTTTTTT. Translation: CASSTGLAGYTGELFF.

The chain is built from TRBV6-1 and TRBJ2-5; 7 nucleotides match TRBD2. J was trimmed by 4 bases and V by 6 bases; bases with no gene match: 14. This CDR3 is built from 16 residues. Germline loops: CDR1 MNHNS, CDR2 SASEGT. CDR3 nucleotides: TGTGCCAGCAGGGGAGCCGGGGGAGGGGTCCGAGAGACCCAGTACTTC. Encoded protein: CASRGAGGGVRETQYF.